Listed below are T cell receptor beta chains from one sample, sequenced in a study of T cells after yellow fever vaccination. TCRdb processed the 5' RACE reads anew with MiXCR; each CDR3 protein has one entry. The sample records around 400,000 distinct CDR3 sequences, 11% being singletons. The sample in question was PBMCs, obtained on the day of the first yellow fever vaccination. These receptors all come from a man younger than 35 who received the YFV17D yellow fever vaccine. Both conserved end residues are part of each CDR3. The D gene is left open where the match is weak. Part of the rows lack a size; the others show once, few, many or a class for expanded clones.

CDR3nt: TGTGCCAGCAGCTTCGGACTAGTACAAGAGACCCAGTACTTC
CDR3aa: CASSFGLVQETQYF
abundance: few
len: 14
j_gene: TRBJ2-5
d_gene: TRBD2
v_gene: TRBV5-4

CDR3nt: TGTGCCACCAGTGAATCGCAGGAAGAGACCCAGTACTTC
CDR3aa: CATSESQEETQYF
abundance: few
len: 13
j_gene: TRBJ2-5
d_gene: .
v_gene: TRBV24-1

CDR3nt: TGCGCCAGCAGCTTGGGACAGGCGAATGGCTACACCTTC
CDR3aa: CASSLGQANGYTF
abundance: many
len: 13
j_gene: TRBJ1-2
d_gene: .
v_gene: TRBV5-1

CDR3nt: TGCGCCAGCAGCCATTTCGGGACAGGGGGTGGCTACACCTTC
CDR3aa: CASSHFGTGGGYTF
abundance: .
len: 14
j_gene: TRBJ1-2
d_gene: TRBD1
v_gene: TRBV4-1

CDR3nt: TGTGCCACCAGCAGCGGACTAGCGGGGGGGTTTAATGAGCAGTTCTTC
CDR3aa: CATSSGLAGGFNEQFF
abundance: .
len: 16
j_gene: TRBJ2-1
d_gene: TRBD2
v_gene: TRBV15

CDR3nt: TGTGCCAGCAGCCAAGAGAGGGTGGGCTATGGCTACACCTTC
CDR3aa: CASSQERVGYGYTF
abundance: few
len: 14
j_gene: TRBJ1-2
d_gene: .
v_gene: TRBV4-2

CDR3nt: TGTGCCAGCAGCCCACAAGGGACAGAGGTTACAGGGGAGCTGTTTTTT
CDR3aa: CASSPQGTEVTGELFF
abundance: few
len: 16
j_gene: TRBJ2-2
d_gene: TRBD1
v_gene: TRBV7-2

CDR3nt: TGTGCCAGCAGTTCGGACAGGGTTGATGGCTACACCTTC
CDR3aa: CASSSDRVDGYTF
abundance: .
len: 13
j_gene: TRBJ1-2
d_gene: TRBD1
v_gene: TRBV6-2/TRBV6-3

CDR3nt: TGCGCCAGCAGCCAAGATCAGTATATAACTAATGAAAAACTGTTTTTT
CDR3aa: CASSQDQYITNEKLFF
abundance: .
len: 16
j_gene: TRBJ1-4
d_gene: .
v_gene: TRBV4-1

CDR3nt: TGTGCCAGCAGGCAGACGACCCAGGTGAGGCCCCAGCATTTT
CDR3aa: CASRQTTQVRPQHF
abundance: few
len: 14
j_gene: TRBJ1-5
d_gene: .
v_gene: TRBV6-1

CDR3nt: TGTGCCAGCTCACCCATGATGACAGGGGTGCAAGAGACCCAGTACTTC
CDR3aa: CASSPMMTGVQETQYF
abundance: few
len: 16
j_gene: TRBJ2-5
d_gene: TRBD1
v_gene: TRBV18

CDR3nt: TGTGCCAGTAAGTGGGAGGATCAGCCCCAGCATTTT
CDR3aa: CASKWEDQPQHF
abundance: few
len: 12
j_gene: TRBJ1-5
d_gene: .
v_gene: TRBV19

CDR3nt: TGTGCCAGCAGTTCCGGGACAGGGGGGACTGGGGCCAACGTCCTGACTTTC
CDR3aa: CASSSGTGGTGANVLTF
abundance: few
len: 17
j_gene: TRBJ2-6
d_gene: TRBD1
v_gene: TRBV12-3/TRBV12-4

CDR3nt: TGTGCCAGCAGCTTAGCGGGACGACCTCACGAGCAGTACTTC
CDR3aa: CASSLAGRPHEQYF
abundance: few
len: 14
j_gene: TRBJ2-7
d_gene: .
v_gene: TRBV11-3

CDR3nt: TGTGCCAGCAGGGCACAGGGGACCGGGGAGCTGTTTTTT
CDR3aa: CASRAQGTGELFF
abundance: .
len: 13
j_gene: TRBJ2-2
d_gene: TRBD1
v_gene: TRBV6-6

CDR3nt: TGTGCCAGCTCACCTTCAGGGCGCGACTCACCCCTCCACTTT
CDR3aa: CASSPSGRDSPLHF
abundance: .
len: 14
j_gene: TRBJ1-6
d_gene: .
v_gene: TRBV18

CDR3nt: TGTGCCAGCACAAATCAACAGATCAATCAGCCCCAGCATTTT
CDR3aa: CASTNQQINQPQHF
abundance: few
len: 14
j_gene: TRBJ1-5
d_gene: .
v_gene: TRBV28

CDR3nt: TGTGCCAGCAGTGAGTTCCAGGGTTTGAACACTGAAGCTTTCTTT
CDR3aa: CASSEFQGLNTEAFF
abundance: .
len: 15
j_gene: TRBJ1-1
d_gene: .
v_gene: TRBV2

CDR3nt: TGCAGTGCTAGATCCAGGGTCTATGAGCAGTTCTTC
CDR3aa: CSARSRVYEQFF
abundance: .
len: 12
j_gene: TRBJ2-1
d_gene: .
v_gene: TRBV20-1

CDR3nt: TGTGCCAGCTCCTTTCGGTACTTGAACACTGAAGCTTTCTTT
CDR3aa: CASSFRYLNTEAFF
abundance: .
len: 14
j_gene: TRBJ1-1
d_gene: .
v_gene: TRBV6-1

CDR3nt: TGTGCCAGCAGTTTCGTCTACAACCCAGTAAGCACAGATACGCAGTATTTT
CDR3aa: CASSFVYNPVSTDTQYF
abundance: few
len: 17
j_gene: TRBJ2-3
d_gene: .
v_gene: TRBV12-3/TRBV12-4

CDR3nt: TGTGCCATCAGTAGTAATCAGGGTAACACTGAAGCTTTCTTT
CDR3aa: CAISSNQGNTEAFF
abundance: .
len: 14
j_gene: TRBJ1-1
d_gene: .
v_gene: TRBV10-3